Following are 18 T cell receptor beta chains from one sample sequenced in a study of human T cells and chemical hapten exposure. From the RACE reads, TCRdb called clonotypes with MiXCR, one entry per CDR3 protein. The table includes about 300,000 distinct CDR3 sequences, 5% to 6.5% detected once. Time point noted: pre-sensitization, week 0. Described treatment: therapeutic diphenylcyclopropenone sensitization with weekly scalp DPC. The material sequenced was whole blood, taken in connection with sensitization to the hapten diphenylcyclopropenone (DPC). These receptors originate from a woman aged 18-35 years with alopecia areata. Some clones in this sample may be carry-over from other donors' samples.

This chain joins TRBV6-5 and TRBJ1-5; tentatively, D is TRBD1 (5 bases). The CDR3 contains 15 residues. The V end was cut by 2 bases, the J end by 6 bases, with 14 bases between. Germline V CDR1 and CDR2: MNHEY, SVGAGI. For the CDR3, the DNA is TGTGCCAGCAGTTACCGCAGGGATGGGGGTCAGCCCCAGCATTTT. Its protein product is CASSYRRDGGQPQHF.

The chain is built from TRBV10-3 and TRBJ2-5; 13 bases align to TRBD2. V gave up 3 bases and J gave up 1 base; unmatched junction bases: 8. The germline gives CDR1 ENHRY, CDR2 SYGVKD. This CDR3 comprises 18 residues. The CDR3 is CAISESGLAGASQETQYF. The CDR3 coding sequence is TGTGCCATCAGTGAATCCGGACTAGCGGGGGCGTCCCAAGAGACCCAGTACTTC.

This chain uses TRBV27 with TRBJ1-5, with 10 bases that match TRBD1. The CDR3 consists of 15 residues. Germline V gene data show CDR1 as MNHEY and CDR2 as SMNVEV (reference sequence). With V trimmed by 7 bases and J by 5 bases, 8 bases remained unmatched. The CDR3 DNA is TGTGCCAGCATTGACAGGGGGCGCTCGGATCAGCCCCAGCATTTT. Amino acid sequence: CASIDRGRSDQPQHF.

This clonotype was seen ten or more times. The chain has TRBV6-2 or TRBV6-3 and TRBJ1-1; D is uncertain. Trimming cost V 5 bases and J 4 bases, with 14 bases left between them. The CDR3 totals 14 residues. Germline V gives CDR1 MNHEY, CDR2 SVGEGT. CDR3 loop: CASSTRSEGTEAFF. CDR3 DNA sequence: TGTGCCAGCAGTACCCGGTCCGAGGGCACTGAAGCTTTCTTT.

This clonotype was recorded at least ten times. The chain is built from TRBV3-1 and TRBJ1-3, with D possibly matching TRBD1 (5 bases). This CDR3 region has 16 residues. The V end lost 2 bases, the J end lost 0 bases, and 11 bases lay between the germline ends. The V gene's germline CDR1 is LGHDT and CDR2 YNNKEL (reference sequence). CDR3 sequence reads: CASSQKGSHSGNTIYF. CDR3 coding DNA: TGTGCCAGCAGCCAAAAGGGGAGTCACTCTGGAAACACCATATATTTT.

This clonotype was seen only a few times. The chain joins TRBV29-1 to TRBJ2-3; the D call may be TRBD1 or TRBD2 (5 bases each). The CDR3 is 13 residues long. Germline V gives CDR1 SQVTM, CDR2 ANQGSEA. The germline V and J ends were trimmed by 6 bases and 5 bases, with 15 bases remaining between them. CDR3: CSVKPLGVDTQYF. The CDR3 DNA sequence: TGCAGCGTCAAACCCCTGGGGGTAGATACGCAGTATTTT.

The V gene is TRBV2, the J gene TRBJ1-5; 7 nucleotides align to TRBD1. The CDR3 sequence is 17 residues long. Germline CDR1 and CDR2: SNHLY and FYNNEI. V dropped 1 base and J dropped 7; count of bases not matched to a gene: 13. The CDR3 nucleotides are TGTGCCAGCAGTGAAGAAGGACCCCAGGGGGATAAACAGCCCCAGCATTTT. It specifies CASSEEGPQGDKQPQHF.

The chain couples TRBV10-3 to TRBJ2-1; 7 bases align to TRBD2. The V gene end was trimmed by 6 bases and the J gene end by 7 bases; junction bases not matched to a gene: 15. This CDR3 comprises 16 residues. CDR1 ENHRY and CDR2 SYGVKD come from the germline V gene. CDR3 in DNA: TGTGCCATCAGGGATGCGGGGGTCCTCCTCGGAAATGAGCAGTTCTTC. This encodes CAIRDAGVLLGNEQFF.

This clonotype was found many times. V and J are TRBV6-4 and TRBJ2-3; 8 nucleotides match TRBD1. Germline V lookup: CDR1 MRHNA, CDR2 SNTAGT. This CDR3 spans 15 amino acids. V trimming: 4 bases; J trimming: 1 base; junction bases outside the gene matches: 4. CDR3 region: CASSVEGQGTDTQYF. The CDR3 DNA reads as TGTGCCAGCAGTGTAGAGGGACAGGGCACAGATACGCAGTATTTT.

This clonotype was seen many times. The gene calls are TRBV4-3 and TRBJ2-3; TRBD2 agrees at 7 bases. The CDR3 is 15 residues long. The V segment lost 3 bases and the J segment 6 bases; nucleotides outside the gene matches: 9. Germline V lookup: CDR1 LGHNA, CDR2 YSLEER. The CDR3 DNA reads TGCGCCAGCAGCCAGTCGACTAGCTCATGGGATACGCAGTATTTT. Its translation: CASSQSTSSWDTQYF.

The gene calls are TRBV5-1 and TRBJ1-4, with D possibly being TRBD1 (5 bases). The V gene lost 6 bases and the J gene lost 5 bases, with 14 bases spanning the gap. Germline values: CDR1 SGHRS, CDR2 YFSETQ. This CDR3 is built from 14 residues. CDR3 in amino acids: CASTETGTNEKLFF. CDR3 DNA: TGCGCCAGCACGGAAACCGGGACGAATGAAAAACTGTTTTTT.

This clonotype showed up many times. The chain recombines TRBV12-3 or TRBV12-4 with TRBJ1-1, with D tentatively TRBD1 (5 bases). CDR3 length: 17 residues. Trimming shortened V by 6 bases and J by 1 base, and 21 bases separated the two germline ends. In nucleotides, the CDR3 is TGTGCCAGCAGGCAAACCGGGACCGGTCTCTGGAACACTGAAGCTTTCTTT. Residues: CASRQTGTGLWNTEAFF.

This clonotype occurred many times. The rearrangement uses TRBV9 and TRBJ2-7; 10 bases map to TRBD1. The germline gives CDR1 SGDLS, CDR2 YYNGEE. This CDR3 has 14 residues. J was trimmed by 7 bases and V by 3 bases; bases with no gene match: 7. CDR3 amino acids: CASSGRDRGGEQYF. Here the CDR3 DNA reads TGTGCCAGCAGCGGCCGGGACAGGGGAGGGGAGCAGTACTTC.

The CDR3 sequence is CASSPSGGLQREQYF. CDR3 DNA: TGTGCCAGCAGTCCGAGCGGGGGCTTGCAAAGGGAGCAGTACTTC. The chain combines TRBV27 with TRBJ2-7; 8 nucleotides match TRBD2. The ends lost 5 bases at V and 7 bases at J; junction bases unmatched: 13. The CDR3 extends over 15 amino acids. Germline CDR1 is MNHEY and CDR2 is SMNVEV (reference sequence).

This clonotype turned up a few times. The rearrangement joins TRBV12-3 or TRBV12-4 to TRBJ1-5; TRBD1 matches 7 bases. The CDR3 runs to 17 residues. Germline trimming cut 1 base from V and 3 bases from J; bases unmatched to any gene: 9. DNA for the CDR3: TGTGCCAGCAGTTTAGGGACAGGACTAATGGTCAATCAGCCCCAGCATTTT. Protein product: CASSLGTGLMVNQPQHF.

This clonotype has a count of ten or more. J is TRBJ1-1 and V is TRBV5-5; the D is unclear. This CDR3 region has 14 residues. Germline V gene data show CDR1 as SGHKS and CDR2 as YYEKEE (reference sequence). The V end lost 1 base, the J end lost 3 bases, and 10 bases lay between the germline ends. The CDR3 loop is CASSLLIKDTEAFF. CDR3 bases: TGTGCCAGCAGCTTGCTCATAAAGGACACTGAAGCTTTCTTT.

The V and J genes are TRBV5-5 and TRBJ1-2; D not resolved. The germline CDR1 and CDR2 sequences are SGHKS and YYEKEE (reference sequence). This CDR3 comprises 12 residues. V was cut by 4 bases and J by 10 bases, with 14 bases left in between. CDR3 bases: TGTGCCAGCAGCATAGGACGACGCGACTACACCTTC. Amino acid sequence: CASSIGRRDYTF.

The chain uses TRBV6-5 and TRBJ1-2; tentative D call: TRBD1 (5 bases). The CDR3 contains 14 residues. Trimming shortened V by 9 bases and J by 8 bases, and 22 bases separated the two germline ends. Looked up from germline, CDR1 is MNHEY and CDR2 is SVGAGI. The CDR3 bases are TGTGCCAGTGCCCCGGCGGGGGGTCTAAAGGGCTACACCTTC. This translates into CASAPAGGLKGYTF.